This TCR beta chain was recovered during a study of blood T cell repertoires in COVID-19. TCRdb keeps only in-frame clones here, not all; method: immunoSEQ multiplex PCR. This table has roughly 180,000 clones, 85% to 90% appearing once. From germline, CDR1 is SGHAT and CDR2 FQNNGV. After removal of 1 base from V and 2 bases from J, the junction contained 1 base not matched to a gene. The CDR3 covers 14 residues. This receptor was taken from a woman aged 55-69 years with acute or convalescent COVID-19. The gene calls are TRBV11-2 and TRBJ2-7, with 8 bases fitting TRBD1. The sequenced material came from peripheral blood. The CDR3 nucleotides are TGTGCCAGCAGCTTAGGCAGGGGGCCCTACGAGCAGTACTTC. Its protein product is CASSLGRGPYEQYF. The full variable domain, in which reference TRBV11-2 and TRBJ2-7 provide the parts outside the CDR3, is EAGVAQSPRYKIIEKRQSVAFWCNPISGHATLYWYQQILGQGPKLLIQFQNNGVVDDSQLPKDRFSAERLKGVDSTLKIQPAKLEDSAVYLCASSLGRGPYEQYFGPGTRLTVT.